This T cell receptor (beta chain) was captured in a study of blood T cell repertoires in COVID-19. Across the whole study: The cDNA or gDNA used as material had been derived from T cells, B-cell-depleted T cells, or PBMCs.

The CDR3 has 14 residues. Germline lookup yields CDR1 MNHEY and CDR2 SMNVEV (reference sequence). The V and J ends lost 5 bases and 9 bases, in that order; junction bases with no gene match: 7. Sequenced by immunoSEQ multiplex PCR; TCRdb stores in-frame clones only, minus some. The sample lists some 240,000 clones; roughly 88% were seen once. Material for sequencing was peripheral blood. The TCR was taken from a woman aged 65 to 85 with COVID-19, enrolled during active disease. V gene TRBV27 combines with J gene TRBJ2-1; 10 bases fit TRBD1. This CDR3 reads CASSPGTGVGEQFF. The CDR3 region has the DNA TGTGCCAGCAGTCCAGGGACAGGGGTGGGTGAGCAGTTCTTC.